The 25 T cell receptor beta chains below come from one sample, sequenced in a study of T cells in Graves' hyperthyroidism and ophthalmopathy. Researchers took RNA transcripts and amplified the TCR beta CDR3 regions from them. First-round RT-PCR targeting the TCR CDR3 was performed with the HTBI primer set. MiXCR was run by TCRdb on the multiplex PCR reads, yielding one entry per CDR3 protein. The sample holds about 350,000 distinct CDR3 sequences, about 18% seen once. Material: blood. The receptors were gathered from a woman aged 25 to 39 with Graves' hyperthyroidism that later progressed to Graves' ophthalmopathy.

This clonotype was counted many times. The V and J genes are TRBV29-1 and TRBJ2-3; the match to TRBD2 covers 10 bases. Germline lookup yields CDR1 SQVTM and CDR2 ANQGSEA. With 7 bases clipped from V and 6 bases from J, the junction kept 13 bases outside the gene matches. This CDR3 is built from 15 residues. This chain's CDR3 is CSAAWSGRAGDTQYF. The CDR3 DNA reads TGCAGCGCTGCCTGGAGCGGGAGGGCCGGTGATACGCAGTATTTT.

The sample holds many counts of this clonotype. The genes are TRBV5-1 and TRBJ2-1, with a possible D match to TRBD2 (6 bases). This CDR3 comprises 13 residues. CDR1 is SGHRS, CDR2 YFSETQ, per germline. The germline V and J ends were trimmed by 7 bases and 9 bases, with 17 bases remaining between them. CDR3 protein: CASRETVSGEQFF. The CDR3 region has the DNA TGCGCCAGCCGGGAGACAGTTTCTGGTGAGCAGTTCTTC.

This clonotype was seen repeatedly, ten times or more. V usage is TRBV20-1 and J usage is TRBJ1-1; tentatively, D is TRBD1 (6 bases). V lost 6 bases to trimming and J lost 0 bases, with 11 bases between them. This CDR3 spans 13 amino acids. Germline-derived CDR1 and CDR2 are DFQATT and SNEGSKA (reference sequence). The CDR3 here is CSARTVLNTEAFF. CDR3 sequence (DNA): TGCAGTGCGCGGACAGTATTGAACACTGAAGCTTTCTTT.

A few counts support this clonotype. Possible read error: a much larger clone is one base away. This sequence joins TRBV28 and TRBJ1-2, with no clear D. The CDR3 has 12 residues. Trimming stripped 5 bases from V and 0 bases from J, with 4 bases between. From germline, CDR1 is MDHEN and CDR2 SYDVKM. The CDR3 here is CASSPSNYGYTF. CDR3 nucleotides: TGTGCCAGCAGTCCATCTAACTATGGCTACACCTTC.

This clonotype was observed many times. The CDR3 here is CASSVGTGSISSYEQYF. CDR3 DNA sequence: TGTGCCAGCAGCGTCGGGACAGGGAGTATCTCATCCTACGAGCAGTACTTC. The V call is TRBV2, the J call TRBJ2-7, with 9 bases identical to TRBD1. With 6 bases clipped from V and 1 base from J, the junction kept 13 bases outside the gene matches. The CDR3 is 17 amino acids. CDR1 and CDR2 from the germline V gene are SNHLY and FYNNEI.

This clonotype was counted a few times. J is TRBJ2-3 and V is TRBV6-1; D might be TRBD2 (6 bases). Between the trimmed V and J ends, which lost 5 bases and 0 bases, there was a span of 18 bases. Germline loops: CDR1 MNHNS, CDR2 SASEGT. The CDR3 has 17 amino acids. The CDR3 bases are TGTGCCAGCAGTACCCCACTTAGCGGTACTAGCACAGATACGCAGTATTTT. This codes for CASSTPLSGTSTDTQYF.

About this clonotype: An end of the junction differs from the germline gene, which may be a read error. The gene calls are TRBV11-1 and TRBJ2-1; 8 positions match TRBD1. The CDR3 has 13 amino acids. Germline lookup yields CDR1 SGHAT and CDR2 FQDESV (reference sequence). CDR3 sequence reads: CVSSLGDRQLQFF. The CDR3 DNA sequence: TGTGTCAGCAGCTTAGGGGACAGGCAGCTGCAGTTCTTC.

This clonotype was counted once. This chain links TRBV28 with TRBJ2-5, with 8 nucleotides matching TRBD1. Trimming cost V 3 bases and J 6 bases; bases outside gene matches: 6. This CDR3 contains 14 residues. Germline values: CDR1 MDHEN, CDR2 SYDVKM. CDR3 amino acids: CASSLSGQGKTQYF. For the CDR3, the DNA is TGTGCCAGCAGTTTGTCAGGACAGGGAAAGACCCAGTACTTC.

The chain couples TRBV4-2 to TRBJ2-7, with 9 bases lining up with TRBD2. CDR3 length: 15 amino acids. Germline loops: CDR1 LGHNA, CDR2 YNFKEQ. V lost 1 base and J lost 4; bases outside the gene matches: 5. In DNA form, the CDR3 reads TGTGCCAGCAGCCAAGCGTCTAGCGGGATTTACGAGCAGTACTTC. Encoded protein: CASSQASSGIYEQYF.

This clonotype showed up many times. V usage is TRBV24-1 and J usage is TRBJ2-2; weak D call: TRBD2 (5 bases). V lost 2 bases and J 4 bases, leaving 19 bases between the germline ends. This CDR3 comprises 18 residues. The germline gives CDR1 KGHDR, CDR2 SFDVKD. The CDR3 nucleotides read TGTGCCACCAGTGATTCACCCCGGGCGGATGCGGGCACCGGGGAGCTGTTTTTT. Residues: CATSDSPRADAGTGELFF.

This clonotype occurred many times. V usage is TRBV4-1 and J usage is TRBJ1-1; D gene uncertain. The CDR3 is 15 residues long. V was pared by 1 base and J by 3 bases, with 12 bases between. From germline, CDR1 is MGHRA and CDR2 YSYEKL. CDR3 coding DNA: TGCGCCAGCAGCCAAGGCCAGGCCGGGGACACTGAAGCTTTCTTT. Translation gives CASSQGQAGDTEAFF.

The chain combines TRBV4-3 with TRBJ1-4; no reliable D call. This CDR3 has 19 residues. Trimming shortened V by 0 bases and J by 4 bases, and 21 bases separated the two germline ends. Germline loops: CDR1 LGHNA, CDR2 YSLEER. CDR3 residues: CASSQDYLFIGPDNEKLFF. The CDR3 nucleotides read TGCGCCAGCAGCCAAGATTATCTTTTTATAGGGCCAGATAATGAAAAACTGTTTTTT.

This chain uses TRBV4-1 with TRBJ1-4; D remains unclear. This CDR3 comprises 14 residues. The V end was cut by 0 bases, the J end by 4 bases, with 6 bases between. Germline V CDR1 and CDR2: MGHRA, YSYEKL. CDR3 DNA: TGCGCCAGCAGCCAAGATCACAATAATGAAAAACTGTTTTTT. It is translated as CASSQDHNNEKLFF.

The J gene is TRBJ2-5, the V gene TRBV7-9; D tentatively reads TRBD1 or TRBD2 (7 bases each). V was cut by 4 bases and J by 5 bases, with 17 bases left in between. Looked up from germline, CDR1 is SEHNR and CDR2 is FQNEAQ (reference sequence). The CDR3 is 15 residues long. The CDR3 DNA reads TGTGCCAGCAGCTCAGGGGGTGCGGGAGCGGAGACCCAGTACTTC. It codes for CASSSGGAGAETQYF.

This clonotype appeared many times. V usage is TRBV10-1 and J usage is TRBJ2-2; 8 nucleotides line up with TRBD2. The trim removed 0 bases at V and 6 bases at J, leaving 3 bases unmatched. Germline CDR1 is WNHNN and CDR2 is SYGVQD (reference sequence). The CDR3 is 15 residues long. CDR3 region: CASSESGLEAGELFF. CDR3 nucleotides: TGCGCCAGCAGTGAGTCGGGACTAGAAGCCGGGGAGCTGTTTTTT.

This clonotype was seen a few times. This sequence joins TRBV5-5 and TRBJ1-1; D may be TRBD1 (6 bases). V was trimmed by 0 bases and J by 1 base, leaving 7 bases between them. There are 14 residues in the CDR3. From germline, CDR1 is SGHKS and CDR2 YYEKEE (reference sequence). The CDR3 DNA is TGTGCCAGCAGCTTGGGACAGGAGAACACTGAAGCTTTCTTT. It yields the protein CASSLGQENTEAFF.

This clonotype was observed at least ten times. The chain recombines TRBV6-6 with TRBJ1-3; 11 nucleotides agree with TRBD1. The CDR3 covers 17 residues. CDR1 MNHNY and CDR2 SVGAGI come from the germline V gene (reference sequence). J lost 0 bases, V lost 2 bases, and 3 bases had no gene match. The CDR3 here is CASSYAGQGDSGNTIYF. The CDR3 bases are TGTGCCAGCAGTTACGCGGGACAGGGGGACTCTGGAAACACCATATATTTT.

The rearrangement uses TRBV5-5 and TRBJ1-1; D remains unclear. Germline CDR1 reads SGHKS; CDR2 reads YYEKEE (reference sequence). V lost 1 base, J lost 5 bases, and 6 bases lay in between. This CDR3 is built from 12 residues. CDR3 amino acids: CASSLWETEAFF. The CDR3 region has the DNA TGTGCCAGCAGCTTGTGGGAGACTGAAGCTTTCTTT.

This clonotype was counted at least ten times. The chain has TRBV2 and TRBJ1-5; weak D call: TRBD1 (6 bases). The CDR3 loop spans 13 amino acids. The V and J ends lost 5 bases and 9 bases respectively, with 14 bases between them. Per germline, CDR1 SNHLY and CDR2 FYNNEI. The CDR3 reads CASSRDKRWPQHF. The CDR3 DNA sequence: TGTGCCAGCAGTAGGGACAAAAGGTGGCCCCAGCATTTT.

J is TRBJ1-2 and V is TRBV19; 7 nucleotides line up with TRBD1. Losses at the gene ends were 5 bases for V and 2 bases for J; bases not matched to a gene: 5. Germline-derived CDR1 and CDR2 are LNHDA and SQIVND (reference sequence). The CDR3 is 14 amino acids. The CDR3 protein is CASSPLQGNYGYTF. CDR3 sequence (DNA): TGTGCCAGTAGTCCTTTACAGGGGAACTATGGCTACACCTTC.

This sequence joins TRBV18 and TRBJ2-1; 14 bases are shared with TRBD2. The CDR3 contains 13 residues. V was pared by 8 bases and J by 9 bases, with 3 bases of the junction left unmatched. Germline CDR1 reads KGHSH; CDR2 reads LQKENI. Here the CDR3 DNA reads TGTGCCAGCCGGGGACTAGCGGGAGCTGAGCAGTTCTTC. This encodes CASRGLAGAEQFF.

This clonotype was counted many times. V gene TRBV30 combines with J gene TRBJ2-5; D remains ambiguous. Trimming removed 2 bases from V and 10 bases from J, with 20 bases in between. Per the germline V gene, CDR1 is GTSNPN and CDR2 is SVGIG (reference sequence). This CDR3 is 14 amino acids long. This chain's CDR3 is CAWSRSSGLGIQYF. The CDR3 coding sequence is TGTGCCTGGAGTAGATCCTCCGGGCTTGGGATCCAGTACTTC.

This clonotype has a count of ten or more. The chain joins TRBV20-1 to TRBJ1-2; D unclear. V was clipped by 3 bases and J by 2 bases, with 10 bases between them. The CDR3 runs 13 residues. Germline CDR1 reads DFQATT; CDR2 reads SNEGSKA (reference sequence). The CDR3 DNA follows: TGCAGTGCTAGCCACTTTGGCAACTATGGCTACACCTTC. Encoded protein: CSASHFGNYGYTF.

The table lists this clonotype with many counts. The chain carries TRBV2 and TRBJ1-2; 10 bases agree with TRBD1. J lost 5 bases, V lost 10 bases, and 7 bases had no gene match. CDR1 and CDR2 from the germline V gene are SNHLY and FYNNEI. There are 13 residues in the CDR3. CDR3 region: CATRQGAGYGYTF. CDR3 nucleotides: TGTGCCACCAGACAGGGGGCGGGGTATGGCTACACCTTC. Based on the CDR3 plus reference TRBV2 and TRBJ1-2, the full variable domain is EPEVTQTPSHQVTQMGQEVILRCVPISNHLYFYWYRQILGQKVEFLVSFYNNEISEKSEIFDDQFSVERPDGSNFTLKIRSTKLEDSAMYFCATRQGAGYGYTFGSGTRLTVV.

The CDR3 DNA is TGCAGCCAGGCGACTAACTATGGCTACACCTTC. Amino acid sequence: CSQATNYGYTF. The V call is TRBV20-1, the J call TRBJ1-2; D unclear. Per germline, CDR1 DFQATT and CDR2 SNEGSKA (reference sequence). The CDR3 totals 11 residues.